The text below deals with one T cell receptor (beta chain). TCRdb's copy holds only in-frame clones and misses some; the assay was immunoSEQ multiplex PCR. The table records hundreds of thousands of clones, approximately 90% of them present only once. Germline CDR1 reads SGHTA; CDR2 reads FQGNSA. CDR3 length equals 14 residues. Losses at the gene ends were 0 bases for V and 8 bases for J; bases not matched to a gene: 6. This sample was taken from a study of blood T cell repertoires in COVID-19. The sequence was collected from a man aged 50 or older with acute or convalescent COVID-19. The specimen sequenced was peripheral blood. This sequence joins TRBV7-2 and TRBJ1-2, with 7 bases matching TRBD1. The chain's CDR3 is CASSLARGMEGYTF. The CDR3 bases are TGTGCCAGCAGCTTAGCCAGGGGGATGGAGGGCTACACCTTC. Variable domain in full (rest from reference TRBV7-2 and TRBJ1-2): GAGVSQSPSNKVTEKGKDVELRCDPISGHTALYWYRQSLGQGLEFLIYFQGNSAPDKSGLPSDRFSAERTGGSVSTLTIQRTQQEDSAVYLCASSLARGMEGYTFGSGTRLTVV.